Below, one T cell receptor (beta chain) is given with its context. Germline trimming cut 0 bases from V and 4 bases from J; bases unmatched to any gene: 4. The CDR3 extends over 16 amino acids. Germline V gene sequence: CDR1 SEHNR, CDR2 FQNEAQ (reference sequence). This record belongs to a study of control samples from healthy donors and cancer patients. Using immunoSEQ multiplex PCR, the repertoire was profiled, and TCRdb retains in-frame clones only, with some absent. Counted here are some 13,000 clones, around 94% occurring once; the ten biggest clones make up over 20%. Sequencing was done on a sample of PBMCs. The chain combines TRBV7-9 with TRBJ2-3; TRBD2 agrees at 10 bases. This TCR was sampled from a man between 65 and 85 years old with head and neck cancer. The CDR3 region is CASSLAFGLAADTQYF. CDR3 in DNA: TGTGCCAGCAGCTTAGCGTTCGGACTAGCGGCAGATACGCAGTATTTT.